This section outlines one T cell receptor beta chain sequence together with its context. The data derive from a study of shared clonotypes between healthy human individuals. The CDR3 spans 16 residues. The V end lost 4 bases, the J end lost 2 bases, and 18 bases lay between the germline ends. Germline V gene lookup returns CDR1 SGHRS and CDR2 YFSETQ. Using immunoSEQ multiplex PCR, the repertoire was profiled, and TCRdb retains in-frame clones only, with some absent. There are roughly 2.6 million clones in the sample; more than 80% occur only once, and roughly 0.14% lies in the top ten. Sequenced material: naive CD4+ T cells sorted from blood. Subset specified: CD45RA+ positively selected. This TCR was recovered from a man between 18 and 29 years old in good health. The chain joins TRBV5-1 to TRBJ1-2, with D tentatively TRBD1 (5 bases). The CDR3 coding sequence is TGCGCCAGCAGCGAGGCATCGGGGACGGCAAACTATGGCTACACCTTC. It is translated as CASSEASGTANYGYTF. Supplemented by reference TRBV5-1 and TRBJ1-2, the full variable domain reads KAGVTQTPRYLIKTRGQQVTLSCSPISGHRSVSWYQQTPGQGLQFLFEYFSETQRNKGNFPGRFSGRQFSNSRSEMNVSTLELGDSALYLCASSEASGTANYGYTFGSGTRLTVV.